This T cell receptor beta chain was recovered during a study of cytomegalovirus exposure and HLA in healthy donors. Findings and limits, study-wide: In a later analysis, at a false discovery rate of 0.05, approximately 16,000 TCR beta sequences were associated with HLA alleles. Associated with cytomegalovirus, according to the listing, were 150 to 200 TCR beta chains.

With 60 Vbeta and 13 Jbeta primers, the PCR was carried out. Profiling relied on immunoSEQ multiplex PCR, and the TCRdb table lists in-frame clones only, not all of them. In the table there are more than 130,000 clones, 73% of which are singletons. This CDR3 has 15 amino acids. V lost 0 bases, J lost 4 bases, and 3 bases stayed unmatched. The V gene's germline CDR1 is MNHNS and CDR2 SASEGT. Of note for this clone: Its cognate antigen is unknown.

All donors participated as healthy donors of bone marrow. Sequencing was carried out using PBMCs. The V call is TRBV6-1, the J call TRBJ2-7; TRBD1 matches 10 bases. This TCR derives from a human donor in good health. Written as DNA, the CDR3 is TGTGCCAGCAGTGAAGCCGACAGGGGGCTATACGAGCAGTACTTC. It specifies CASSEADRGLYEQYF.